This is a list of T cell receptor beta chains from one sample in a study of T cells after yellow fever vaccination. One entry per CDR3 protein, called by TCRdb with MiXCR from the 5' RACE reads. The sample has 5,500 to 7,000 distinct CDR3 sequences, about 6.5% seen once. This sample comprised PBMCs, either bulk or a sorted T-cell subset (CD4+, CD8+, memory, or dextramer-sorted; not recorded which), obtained less than 16 days after the first yellow fever vaccination. The origin of the receptors is a young man who received the YFV17D yellow fever vaccine. Each CDR3 is given with its conserved first and last residue. A D gene is named only where the DNA matches it firmly. Clone size is not always given. Where it is, it says once, few, many or a class for expanded clones.

clone size: many
J gene: TRBJ2-5
V gene: TRBV25-1
D gene: TRBD1
CDR3 protein: CASSVIDRAETQYF
CDR3 DNA: TGTGCCAGCAGTGTAATAGACAGGGCCGAGACCCAGTACTTC

clone size: once
J gene: TRBJ2-7
V gene: TRBV20-1
D gene: NA
CDR3 protein: CSWGQAAGYEQYF
CDR3 DNA: TGCAGCTGGGGCCAGGCCGCGGGCTACGAGCAGTACTTC

clone size: many
J gene: TRBJ1-5
V gene: TRBV7-2
D gene: TRBD1
CDR3 protein: CASSSYRGYQPQHF
CDR3 DNA: TGTGCCAGCAGTTCGTACAGGGGTTATCAGCCCCAGCATTTT

clone size: many
J gene: TRBJ2-3
V gene: TRBV5-6
D gene: TRBD2
CDR3 protein: CASSFPGLAGGPWADTQYF
CDR3 DNA: TGTGCCAGCAGCTTCCCGGGCCTAGCGGGGGGGCCATGGGCAGATACGCAGTATTTT

clone size: many
J gene: TRBJ2-3
V gene: TRBV5-6
D gene: NA
CDR3 protein: CASSAAADTQYF
CDR3 DNA: TGTGCCAGCAGTGCTGCCGCGGATACGCAGTATTTT

clone size: many
J gene: TRBJ2-2
V gene: TRBV12-3/TRBV12-4
D gene: TRBD2
CDR3 protein: CASSQTSGGLGTGELFF
CDR3 DNA: TGTGCCAGCTCCCAGACTAGCGGGGGGCTAGGAACCGGGGAGCTGTTTTTT

clone size: many
J gene: TRBJ2-1
V gene: TRBV7-2
D gene: TRBD2
CDR3 protein: CASSREAYNEQFF
CDR3 DNA: TGTGCCAGCAGCCGGGAGGCCTACAATGAGCAGTTCTTC

clone size: many
J gene: TRBJ1-3
V gene: TRBV20-1
D gene: TRBD1
CDR3 protein: CSALTGGFGNTIYF
CDR3 DNA: TGCAGTGCTCTGACAGGGGGCTTTGGAAACACCATATATTTT

clone size: many
J gene: TRBJ1-5
V gene: TRBV6-1
D gene: NA
CDR3 protein: CASSQGSTDQPQHF
CDR3 DNA: TGTGCCAGCAGTCAAGGATCAACCGACCAGCCCCAGCATTTT

clone size: many
J gene: TRBJ2-2
V gene: TRBV9
D gene: NA
CDR3 protein: CASSGSGTGELFF
CDR3 DNA: TGTGCCAGCAGCGGCAGCGGCACCGGGGAGCTGTTTTTT

clone size: medium-sized
J gene: TRBJ2-3
V gene: TRBV6-5
D gene: NA
CDR3 protein: CASSFPGPRAPDTQYF
CDR3 DNA: TGTGCCAGCAGTTTTCCGGGGCCGCGCGCCCCCGATACGCAGTATTTT

clone size: many
J gene: TRBJ1-5
V gene: TRBV20-1
D gene: NA
CDR3 protein: CSAAPYSNQPQHF
CDR3 DNA: TGCAGTGCTGCCCCATATAGCAATCAGCCCCAGCATTTT

clone size: many
J gene: TRBJ1-5
V gene: TRBV4-1
D gene: NA
CDR3 protein: CASSTGGPGNQPQHF
CDR3 DNA: TGCGCCAGCAGCACCGGGGGACCTGGGAATCAGCCCCAGCATTTT

clone size: many
J gene: TRBJ2-7
V gene: TRBV20-1
D gene: NA
CDR3 protein: CSASGLLGVYEQYF
CDR3 DNA: TGCAGTGCTAGCGGTCTCCTGGGGGTGTACGAGCAGTACTTC

clone size: many
J gene: TRBJ2-3
V gene: TRBV6-2/TRBV6-3
D gene: NA
CDR3 protein: CASSPSTAGADTDTQYF
CDR3 DNA: TGTGCCAGCAGTCCCTCTACCGCCGGGGCTGACACAGATACGCAGTATTTT

clone size: many
J gene: TRBJ2-1
V gene: TRBV28
D gene: NA
CDR3 protein: CASKRGTYNEQFF
CDR3 DNA: TGTGCCAGCAAACGAGGCACCTACAATGAGCAGTTCTTC

clone size: NA
J gene: TRBJ1-2
V gene: TRBV13
D gene: TRBD1
CDR3 protein: CASSQDRNFRYTF
CDR3 DNA: TGTGCCAGCAGCCAGGACAGGAATTTCCGCTACACCTTC

clone size: many
J gene: TRBJ2-2
V gene: TRBV5-1
D gene: TRBD2
CDR3 protein: CASSLVAGDLTGELFF
CDR3 DNA: TGCGCCAGCAGCTTGGTAGCGGGGGACCTCACCGGGGAGCTGTTTTTT

clone size: many
J gene: TRBJ1-5
V gene: TRBV7-9
D gene: NA
CDR3 protein: CASSLSRGNSNQPQHF
CDR3 DNA: TGTGCCAGCAGCCTAAGCCGGGGGAATAGCAATCAGCCCCAGCATTTT

clone size: many
J gene: TRBJ2-7
V gene: TRBV5-1
D gene: NA
CDR3 protein: CASSLQGFYEQYF
CDR3 DNA: TGCGCCAGCAGCTTGCAGGGATTCTACGAGCAGTACTTC

clone size: NA
J gene: TRBJ1-2
V gene: TRBV10-3
D gene: TRBD1
CDR3 protein: CAIRETGYDGYTF
CDR3 DNA: TGTGCCATCAGGGAGACAGGGTACGATGGCTACACCTTC

clone size: many
J gene: TRBJ2-6
V gene: TRBV11-2
D gene: NA
CDR3 protein: CASSLRWTDPPGANVLTF
CDR3 DNA: TGTGCCAGCAGCTTAAGGTGGACAGATCCTCCTGGGGCCAACGTCCTGACTTTC

clone size: many
J gene: TRBJ2-3
V gene: TRBV7-3
D gene: TRBD2
CDR3 protein: CASSFSGGGTDTQYF
CDR3 DNA: TGTGCCAGCAGCTTTAGCGGGGGGGGCACAGATACGCAGTATTTT

clone size: many
J gene: TRBJ2-2
V gene: TRBV7-6
D gene: NA
CDR3 protein: CASRGPGQRVGELFF
CDR3 DNA: TGTGCCAGCAGGGGGCCGGGCCAAAGGGTCGGGGAGCTGTTTTTT

clone size: many
J gene: TRBJ2-7
V gene: TRBV4-2
D gene: NA
CDR3 protein: CASSQVAGPDEQYF
CDR3 DNA: TGTGCCAGCAGCCAAGTGGCAGGGCCGGACGAGCAGTACTTC

clone size: many
J gene: TRBJ2-3
V gene: TRBV27
D gene: NA
CDR3 protein: CASSTPVGGTDTQYF
CDR3 DNA: TGTGCCAGCAGTACCCCTGTAGGGGGCACAGATACGCAGTATTTT

clone size: many
J gene: TRBJ2-1
V gene: TRBV5-1
D gene: NA
CDR3 protein: CASAAYNEQFF
CDR3 DNA: TGCGCCAGCGCGGCCTACAATGAGCAGTTCTTC

clone size: many
J gene: TRBJ2-5
V gene: TRBV10-3
D gene: TRBD1
CDR3 protein: CAISVTGEIQETQYF
CDR3 DNA: TGTGCCATCAGTGTCACAGGGGAGATTCAAGAGACCCAGTACTTC

clone size: many
J gene: TRBJ2-7
V gene: TRBV3-1
D gene: TRBD1
CDR3 protein: CASSQGQGIGEQYF
CDR3 DNA: TGTGCCAGCAGCCAAGGACAGGGGATTGGCGAGCAGTACTTC

clone size: few
J gene: TRBJ2-3
V gene: TRBV7-3
D gene: TRBD2
CDR3 protein: CASSLNGGAADTQYF
CDR3 DNA: TGTGCCAGCAGCCTAAACGGGGGGGCCGCAGATACGCAGTATTTT

clone size: many
J gene: TRBJ1-2
V gene: TRBV5-1
D gene: NA
CDR3 protein: CASSPRLEAQGGYTF
CDR3 DNA: TGCGCCAGCAGCCCGCGGTTGGAGGCACAGGGCGGCTACACCTTC

clone size: many
J gene: TRBJ2-7
V gene: TRBV5-6
D gene: NA
CDR3 protein: CASTHSGGSKEQYF
CDR3 DNA: TGTGCCAGCACCCATAGCGGTGGGTCTAAGGAGCAGTACTTC

clone size: many
J gene: TRBJ2-1
V gene: TRBV5-1
D gene: NA
CDR3 protein: CASSLRSRREKNEQFF
CDR3 DNA: TGCGCCAGCAGCTTGAGGTCTCGAAGGGAAAAAAATGAGCAGTTCTTC

clone size: NA
J gene: TRBJ1-1
V gene: TRBV28
D gene: NA
CDR3 protein: CAFSSTERNTEAFF
CDR3 DNA: TGTGCCTTCAGTTCCACAGAGCGGAACACTGAAGCTTTCTTT

clone size: many
J gene: TRBJ2-1
V gene: TRBV12-3/TRBV12-4
D gene: NA
CDR3 protein: CASSLGTGYGGSYNEQFF
CDR3 DNA: TGTGCCAGCAGTTTAGGCACGGGTTATGGAGGATCCTACAATGAGCAGTTCTTC

clone size: many
J gene: TRBJ2-3
V gene: TRBV7-2
D gene: TRBD2
CDR3 protein: CASSLASGVVDTQYF
CDR3 DNA: TGTGCCAGCAGCTTGGCTAGCGGGGTGGTAGATACGCAGTATTTT

clone size: many
J gene: TRBJ1-2
V gene: TRBV4-1
D gene: NA
CDR3 protein: CASSRAPGAGGYTF
CDR3 DNA: TGCGCCAGCAGCCGAGCCCCAGGGGCCGGTGGCTACACCTTC

clone size: many
J gene: TRBJ2-2
V gene: TRBV10-3
D gene: NA
CDR3 protein: CAISEPRVGTTGELFF
CDR3 DNA: TGTGCCATCAGTGAGCCGAGAGTCGGGACCACCGGGGAGCTGTTTTTT

clone size: many
J gene: TRBJ2-3
V gene: TRBV3-1
D gene: NA
CDR3 protein: CASSQSRRNRNTQYF
CDR3 DNA: TGTGCCAGCAGCCAATCTCGCAGGAATAGAAATACGCAGTATTTT

clone size: many
J gene: TRBJ2-6
V gene: TRBV25-1
D gene: NA
CDR3 protein: CASSRRQPHSGANVLTF
CDR3 DNA: TGTGCCAGCAGTAGAAGACAGCCTCACTCTGGGGCCAACGTCCTGACTTTC

clone size: many
J gene: TRBJ1-1
V gene: TRBV6-1
D gene: NA
CDR3 protein: CASTPDTGNTEAFF
CDR3 DNA: TGTGCCAGCACCCCGGACACCGGGAACACTGAAGCTTTCTTT